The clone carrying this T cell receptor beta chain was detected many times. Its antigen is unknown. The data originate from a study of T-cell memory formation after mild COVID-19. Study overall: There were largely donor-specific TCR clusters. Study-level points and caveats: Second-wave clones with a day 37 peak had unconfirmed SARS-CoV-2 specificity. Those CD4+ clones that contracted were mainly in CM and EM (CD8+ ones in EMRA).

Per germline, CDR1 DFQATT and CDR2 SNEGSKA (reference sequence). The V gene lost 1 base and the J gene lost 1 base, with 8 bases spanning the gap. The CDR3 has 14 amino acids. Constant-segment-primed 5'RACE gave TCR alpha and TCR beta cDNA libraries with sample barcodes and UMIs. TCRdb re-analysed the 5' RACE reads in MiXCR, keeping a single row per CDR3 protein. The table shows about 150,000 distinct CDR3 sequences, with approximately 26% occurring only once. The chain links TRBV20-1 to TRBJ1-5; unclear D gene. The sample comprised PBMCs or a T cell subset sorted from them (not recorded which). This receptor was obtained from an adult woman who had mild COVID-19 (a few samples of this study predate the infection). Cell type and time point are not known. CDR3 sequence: CSARVVGSNQPQHF. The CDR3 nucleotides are TGCAGTGCTAGAGTGGTTGGGAGCAATCAGCCCCAGCATTTT.